These 8 T cell receptor beta chains originate from one sample sequenced in a study of OX40 agonist ivuxolimab in advanced cancers. Method: immunoSEQ multiplex PCR; TCRdb's copy keeps in-frame clones and lacks some. The sample lists approximately 84,000 clones; roughly nine tenths were seen once. The sequenced sample was CD4+ or CD8+ T cells sorted from blood, obtained in a trial of the OX40 agonist ivuxolimab. These TCRs come from an adult with an advanced solid tumor such as melanoma, head and neck, liver or kidney cancer.

The V call is TRBV27, the J call TRBJ2-2; a weak D match, TRBD2 (7 bases). Germline CDR1 MNHEY, CDR2 SMNVEV (reference sequence). V lost 11 bases and J lost 3, with 19 bases in between. The CDR3 totals 15 residues. The CDR3 region is CAPRPWGGHTGELFF. The CDR3 DNA reads TGTGCCCCCCGTCCCTGGGGGGGCCACACCGGGGAGCTGTTTTTT.

The rearrangement links TRBV11-2 to TRBJ1-5; TRBD1 might be the D (5 bases). CDR1 and CDR2 (germline): SGHAT, FQNNGV. This CDR3 comprises 14 residues. Trimming pared 2 bases from V and 4 bases from J, leaving 9 bases between. CDR3 coding DNA: TGTGCCAGCAGCTTAAGGGGTTCTAATCAGCCCCAGCATTTT. The encoded protein is CASSLRGSNQPQHF. Using reference TRBV11-2 and TRBJ1-5 for the parts outside the CDR3, the full variable domain is EAGVAQSPRYKIIEKRQSVAFWCNPISGHATLYWYQQILGQGPKLLIQFQNNGVVDDSQLPKDRFSAERLKGVDSTLKIQPAKLEDSAVYLCASSLRGSNQPQHFGDGTRLSIL.

The rearrangement joins TRBV19 to TRBJ1-2; tentative D call: TRBD1 (6 bases). V shed 0 bases and J shed 8 bases, with 10 bases lying between them. CDR1 and CDR2 from the germline V gene are LNHDA and SQIVND (reference sequence). This CDR3 has 13 residues. For the CDR3, the DNA is TGTGCCAGTAGTATAGACAGGGGTGGCGGCTACACCTTC. Translating it yields CASSIDRGGGYTF.

The chain has TRBV6-5 and TRBJ1-2; weak D call: TRBD1 (5 bases). The CDR3 covers 14 residues. Germline lookup yields CDR1 MNHEY and CDR2 SVGAGI. V was shortened by 0 bases and J by 4 bases, with 9 bases between the two germline ends. The CDR3, as DNA: TGTGCCAGCAGTTACTCGAGCAGGGCCTATGGCTACACCTTC. Encoded protein: CASSYSSRAYGYTF.

The chain couples TRBV5-1 to TRBJ2-1; TRBD2 agrees at 12 bases. This CDR3 spans 16 amino acids. Germline trimming cut 3 bases from V and 8 bases from J; bases unmatched to any gene: 9. Germline CDR1 and CDR2: SGHRS and YFSETQ. The CDR3 region has the DNA TGCGCCAGCAGCTCCGGACTAGCGGGATACGTGGATGAGCAGTTCTTC. This codes for CASSSGLAGYVDEQFF.

The genes are TRBV2 and TRBJ1-2; D gene ambiguous. CDR3 size: 14 residues. Germline CDR1 and CDR2: SNHLY and FYNNEI. Trimming pared 2 bases from V and 2 bases from J, leaving 9 bases between. The CDR3 protein is CASSERVENYGYTF. The DNA of the CDR3 is TGTGCCAGCAGTGAACGAGTCGAGAACTATGGCTACACCTTC. Complete variable domain (other parts from reference TRBV2 and TRBJ1-2): EPEVTQTPSHQVTQMGQEVILRCVPISNHLYFYWYRQILGQKVEFLVSFYNNEISEKSEIFDDQFSVERPDGSNFTLKIRSTKLEDSAMYFCASSERVENYGYTFGSGTRLTVV.

This chain uses TRBV5-4 with TRBJ2-5; the match to TRBD2 covers 8 bases. The CDR3 runs to 14 residues. Germline CDR1 is SGHNT and CDR2 is YYREEE (reference sequence). The V segment lost 5 bases and the J segment 4 bases; nucleotides outside the gene matches: 7. The CDR3 nucleotides read TGTGCCAGCAGTACAGCGGGAGTCCCAGAGACCCAGTACTTC. This sequence encodes CASSTAGVPETQYF. Full variable domain (outside the CDR3, taken from reference TRBV5-4 and TRBJ2-5): ETGVTQSPTHLIKTRGQQVTLRCSSQSGHNTVSWYQQALGQGPQFIFQYYREEENGRGNFPPRFSGLQFPNYSSELNVNALELDDSALYLCASSTAGVPETQYFGPGTRLLVL.

The chain recombines TRBV2 with TRBJ1-2, with D uncertain. V shed 11 bases and J shed 8 bases, with 21 bases lying between them. Germline values: CDR1 SNHLY, CDR2 FYNNEI. The CDR3 loop spans 13 amino acids. The CDR3 sequence is CAGTHRVTRGYTF. The CDR3, as DNA: TGTGCCGGAACCCACCGGGTTACAAGGGGCTACACCTTC.